One and the same sample provided the 18 T cell receptor beta chains below, sequenced in a study of T cell responses to AZD1222 COVID-19 vaccine. The protocol was immunoSEQ multiplex PCR, while the TCRdb copy is restricted to in-frame clones and leaves out a portion. The sample carries some 150,000 clones, 80% to 90% recorded once. The sequencing used peripheral blood, collected on day 0 of AZD1222 vaccination. The receptor set was obtained from an adult in good health.

This clone showed up just once. The V and J genes are TRBV19 and TRBJ1-1; no definite D call. CDR3 length: 13 residues. Germline CDR1 is LNHDA and CDR2 is SQIVND (reference sequence). The V and J ends lost 5 bases and 6 bases respectively, with 13 bases between them. Here the CDR3 DNA reads TGTGCCAGTAGTTTAGTGGAGTGGGCTGAAGCTTTCTTT. Translation: CASSLVEWAEAFF.

V and J are TRBV15 and TRBJ2-5; D gene ambiguous. From germline, CDR1 is LNHNV and CDR2 YYDKDF (reference sequence). This CDR3 comprises 12 residues. With 3 bases removed from V and 1 base from J, the gap between germline ends came to 3 bases. For the CDR3, the DNA is TGTGCCACCAGCAGTGTCCAAGAGACCCAGTACTTC. It encodes CATSSVQETQYF.

V and J are TRBV15 and TRBJ1-4; 7 bases map to TRBD1. This CDR3 region has 16 residues. Germline-derived CDR1 and CDR2 are LNHNV and YYDKDF (reference sequence). Germline trimming cut 3 bases from V and 8 bases from J; bases unmatched to any gene: 12. The CDR3 DNA sequence: TGTGCCACCAGCAGGAACTTCGACAGGGTGGGCGAAAAACTGTTTTTT. It translates to CATSRNFDRVGEKLFF.

J is TRBJ2-1 and V is TRBV5-5, with 7 bases that match TRBD2. Germline CDR1 and CDR2: SGHKS and YYEKEE (reference sequence). The length of the CDR3 is 15 residues. Unmatched junction bases numbered 9, after V lost 4 bases and J lost 5 bases. The CDR3 is CASSPGTNANNEQFF. CDR3 in DNA: TGTGCCAGCAGCCCCGGGACTAACGCTAACAATGAGCAGTTCTTC.

The chain uses TRBV4-1 and TRBJ1-6; D remains unclear. This CDR3 is 18 amino acids long. With 1 base removed from V and 7 bases from J, the gap between germline ends came to 20 bases. CDR1 and CDR2 (germline): MGHRA, YSYEKL. CDR3 nucleotide sequence: TGCGCCAGCAGCCAAGGACCCCCCGGACGTTGGGAGAATTCACCCCTCCACTTT. Translation: CASSQGPPGRWENSPLHF.

The rearrangement links TRBV4-1 to TRBJ1-1, with D unclear. Germline V gene data show CDR1 as MGHRA and CDR2 as YSYEKL. This CDR3 comprises 14 residues. The ends were cut back, 0 bases at V and 0 bases at J, with 5 bases in the middle. Here the CDR3 reads CASSQESVNTEAFF. CDR3 bases: TGCGCCAGCAGCCAAGAATCAGTGAACACTGAAGCTTTCTTT.

CDR3 sequence (DNA): TGTGCCTCCCTGGGTTGGGGAGTCTCTGGGGCCAACGTCCTGACTTTC. Encoded protein: CASLGWGVSGANVLTF. This chain connects TRBV2 to TRBJ2-6; D perhaps matches TRBD2 (5 bases). The CDR3 runs 16 residues. Trimming cost V 11 bases and J 0 bases, with 17 bases left between them. The germline gives CDR1 SNHLY, CDR2 FYNNEI.

V is TRBV15 and J is TRBJ1-5, with unresolved D. The CDR3 has 14 residues. V was shortened by 4 bases and J by 0 bases, with 7 bases between the two germline ends. Germline CDR1 and CDR2: LNHNV and YYDKDF (reference sequence). CDR3 DNA sequence: TGTGCCACCAGCATCGGGCGTAGCAATCAGCCCCAGCATTTT. This translates into CATSIGRSNQPQHF. Full variable domain (missing parts from reference TRBV15 and TRBJ1-5): DAMVIQNPRYQVTQFGKPVTLSCSQTLNHNVMYWYQQKSSQAPKLLFHYYDKDFNNEADTPDNFQSRRPNTSFCFLDIRSPGLGDTAMYLCATSIGRSNQPQHFGDGTRLSIL.

This clone appeared once. The gene calls are TRBV11-3 and TRBJ1-1; tentatively, D is TRBD1 (5 bases). The CDR3 covers 13 residues. The V end was cut by 5 bases, the J end by 3 bases, with 10 bases between. Looked up from germline, CDR1 is SGHNT and CDR2 is YENEEA. The CDR3, as DNA: TGTGCCAGCAGCCCAGACAGTGACACTGAAGCTTTCTTT. It translates to CASSPDSDTEAFF.

This chain links TRBV5-1 with TRBJ2-4; a possible D gene is TRBD2 (6 bases). CDR3 length equals 14 residues. The ends were cut back, 0 bases at V and 6 bases at J, with 10 bases in the middle. The germline V gene encodes CDR1 SGHRS and CDR2 YFSETQ. This chain's CDR3 is CASSLDAGTNIQYF. Written as DNA, the CDR3 is TGCGCCAGCAGCTTGGATGCGGGAACAAACATTCAGTACTTC.

The chain carries TRBV30 and TRBJ2-5; D not certain. V lost 2 bases, J lost 7 bases, and 14 bases lay in between. CDR3 size: 13 residues. Germline V CDR1 and CDR2: GTSNPN, SVGIG (reference sequence). CDR3 in amino acids: CAWSKDPKGTQYF. In DNA form, the CDR3 reads TGTGCCTGGAGTAAGGACCCGAAGGGGACCCAGTACTTC.

This chain connects TRBV4-2 to TRBJ2-2; 12 nucleotides match TRBD2. Germline-derived CDR1 and CDR2 are LGHNA and YNFKEQ. Losses at the gene ends were 2 bases for V and 4 bases for J; bases not matched to a gene: 2. The CDR3 has 16 residues. The CDR3 region has the DNA TGTGCCAGCAGCCAAAGGACTAGCGGGGCCACCGGGGAGCTGTTTTTT. This gives the protein CASSQRTSGATGELFF.

The CDR3 region is CASSEIETQYF. CDR3 DNA: TGTGCCAGCAGTGAAATAGAGACCCAGTACTTC. The V and J genes are TRBV2 and TRBJ2-5; no firm D call. CDR1 and CDR2 (germline): SNHLY, FYNNEI. The CDR3 length is 11 residues. V was clipped by 2 bases and J by 4 bases, with 2 bases between them.

The genes are TRBV28 and TRBJ2-1; TRBD2 agrees at 11 bases. V shed 7 bases and J 4 bases; nucleotides not matched to a gene: 3. This CDR3 spans 14 amino acids. Germline lookup yields CDR1 MDHEN and CDR2 SYDVKM. As DNA, the CDR3 is TGTGCCAGCAAGGGACTAGCGGCGTACAATGAGCAGTTCTTC. Encoded protein: CASKGLAAYNEQFF.

Comment on this clone: Other DNA sequences in the same sample also yield this CDR3. This chain joins TRBV5-1 and TRBJ2-2; D is unresolved. Deletions cut 0 bases from V and 5 bases from J, with 5 bases between. CDR3 length: 13 residues. Germline CDR1 is SGHRS and CDR2 is YFSETQ. The DNA of the CDR3 is TGCGCCAGCAGCTTGGACGGGACCGGGGAGCTGTTTTTT. Its translation: CASSLDGTGELFF.

The rearrangement links TRBV18 to TRBJ1-5; no clear D gene. The CDR3 sequence is 13 residues long. Trimming removed 3 bases at V and 5 bases at J, with 8 bases between. The V gene's germline CDR1 is KGHSH and CDR2 LQKENI. This CDR3 reads CASSPATYQPQHF. The DNA of the CDR3 is TGTGCCAGCTCACCCGCGACATATCAGCCCCAGCATTTT. The variable domain in full, completed from reference TRBV18 and TRBJ1-5, reads NAGVMQNPRHLVRRRGQEARLRCSPMKGHSHVYWYRQLPEEGLKFMVYLQKENIIDESGMPKERFSAEFPKEGPSILRIQQVVRGDSAAYFCASSPATYQPQHFGDGTRLSIL.

This clone has just one count. This chain links TRBV6-2 or TRBV6-3 with TRBJ2-3; D not resolved. Deletions cut 2 bases from V and 11 bases from J, with 11 bases between. The length of the CDR3 is 12 residues. Germline V lookup: CDR1 MNHEY, CDR2 SVGEGT. The CDR3 DNA is TGTGCCAGCAGTTACGATAAGGGCCTGCAGTATTTT. Translated: CASSYDKGLQYF.

This chain connects TRBV4-2 to TRBJ1-2, with D perhaps TRBD1 (5 bases). V gave up 0 bases and J gave up 4 bases, with 12 bases separating them. This CDR3 spans 15 amino acids. CDR1 is LGHNA, CDR2 YNFKEQ, per germline. CDR3 sequence: CASSQDTQGTYGYTF. The CDR3 DNA is TGTGCCAGCAGCCAAGACACGCAGGGTACCTATGGCTACACCTTC.